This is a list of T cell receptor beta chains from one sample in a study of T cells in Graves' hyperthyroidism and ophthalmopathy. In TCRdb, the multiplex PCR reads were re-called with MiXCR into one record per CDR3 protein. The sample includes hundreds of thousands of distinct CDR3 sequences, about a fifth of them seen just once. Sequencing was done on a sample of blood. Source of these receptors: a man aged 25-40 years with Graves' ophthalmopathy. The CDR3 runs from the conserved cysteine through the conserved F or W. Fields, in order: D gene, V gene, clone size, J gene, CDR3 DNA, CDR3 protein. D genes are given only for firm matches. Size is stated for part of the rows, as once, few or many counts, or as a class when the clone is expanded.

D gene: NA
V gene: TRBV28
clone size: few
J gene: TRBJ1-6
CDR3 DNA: TGTGCCAGCAGTGACAACTCCTATAATTCACCCCTCCACTTT
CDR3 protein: CASSDNSYNSPLHF

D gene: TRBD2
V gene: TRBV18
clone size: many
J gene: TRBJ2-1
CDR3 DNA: TGTGCCAGCTCACCACTTACTAGCGGGAGTTATGAGCAGTTCTTC
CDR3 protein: CASSPLTSGSYEQFF

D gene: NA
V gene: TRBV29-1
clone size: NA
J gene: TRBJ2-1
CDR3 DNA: TGCAGCGTTGAAAGGCAGTCGGATGAGCAGTTCTTC
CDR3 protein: CSVERQSDEQFF

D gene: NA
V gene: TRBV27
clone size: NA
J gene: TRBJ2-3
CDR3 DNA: TGTGCCAGCAGTCCATCCACGGCGCCTAGCACAGATACGCAGTATTTT
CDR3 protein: CASSPSTAPSTDTQYF

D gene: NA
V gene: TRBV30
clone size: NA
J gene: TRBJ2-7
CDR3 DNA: TGTGCCTGCATGAGCGGCGCAGCAAGCTCCTACGAGCAGTACTTC
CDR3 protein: CACMSGAASSYEQYF

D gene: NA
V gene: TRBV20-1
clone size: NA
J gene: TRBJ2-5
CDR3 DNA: TGCAGTGCCCCCCGAAGCCAAGAGACCCAGTACTTC
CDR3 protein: CSAPRSQETQYF

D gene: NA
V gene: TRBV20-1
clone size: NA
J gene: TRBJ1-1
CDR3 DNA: TGCAGTGCTCAGGGAGCCGAGAACACTGAAGCTTTCTTT
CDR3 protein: CSAQGAENTEAFF

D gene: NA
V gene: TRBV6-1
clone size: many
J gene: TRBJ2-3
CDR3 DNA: TGTGCCAGCAGGGGCGCGTCCACAGATACGCAGTATTTT
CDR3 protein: CASRGASTDTQYF

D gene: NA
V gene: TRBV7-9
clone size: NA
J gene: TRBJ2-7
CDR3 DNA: TGTGCCAGCAGCTTGGCGATCGGCGAGCAGTACTTC
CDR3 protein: CASSLAIGEQYF

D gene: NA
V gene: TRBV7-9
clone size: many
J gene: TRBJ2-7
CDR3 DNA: TGTGCCAGCAGCTCAACGGGAACCTACGAGCAGTACTTC
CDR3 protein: CASSSTGTYEQYF

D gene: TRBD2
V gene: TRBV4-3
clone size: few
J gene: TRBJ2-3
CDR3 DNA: TGCGCCAGCAGCCAGGGTAGCGGGATATTCACAGATACGCAGTATTTT
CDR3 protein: CASSQGSGIFTDTQYF

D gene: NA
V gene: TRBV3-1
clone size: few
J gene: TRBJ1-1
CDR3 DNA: TGTGCCAGCAGCCAAGATCCGGCAGGGGCCCTGGGCACTGAAGCTTTCTTT
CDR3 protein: CASSQDPAGALGTEAFF

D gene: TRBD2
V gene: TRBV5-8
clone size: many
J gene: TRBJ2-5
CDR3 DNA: TGTGCCAGCAGTCCCGGGACTAGTGGGCAAGAGACCCAGTACTTC
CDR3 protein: CASSPGTSGQETQYF

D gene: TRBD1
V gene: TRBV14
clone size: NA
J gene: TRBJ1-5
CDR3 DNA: TGTGCCAGCAGCTCGGACAGGGATAGTTATAGCAATCAGCCCCAGCATTTT
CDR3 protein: CASSSDRDSYSNQPQHF

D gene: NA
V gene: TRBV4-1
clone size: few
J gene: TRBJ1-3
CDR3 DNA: TGCGCCAGCAGCCAGACTAGAAAAACAGGGTCCTCTGGAAACACCATATATTTT
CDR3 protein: CASSQTRKTGSSGNTIYF

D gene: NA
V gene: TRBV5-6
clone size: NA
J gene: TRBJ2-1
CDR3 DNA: TGTGCCAGCAGCTTTTCCAGCTCCTCAGCTGGTGAGCAGTTCTTC
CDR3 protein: CASSFSSSSAGEQFF

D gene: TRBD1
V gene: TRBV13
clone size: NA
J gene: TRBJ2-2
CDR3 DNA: TGTGCCAGCAGCTATCTCACCCGACAGGGCGGCACCGGGGAGCTGTTTTTT
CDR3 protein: CASSYLTRQGGTGELFF

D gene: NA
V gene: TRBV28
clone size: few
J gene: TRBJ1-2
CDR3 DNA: TGTGTCGTTACGTGGGCCGATGGCTACACCTTC
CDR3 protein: CVVTWADGYTF

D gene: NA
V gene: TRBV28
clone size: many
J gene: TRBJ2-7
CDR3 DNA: TGTGCCAGCAGTTTAAGGTCAGGTTTTGAACGGTCCTACGAGCAGTACTTC
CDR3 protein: CASSLRSGFERSYEQYF

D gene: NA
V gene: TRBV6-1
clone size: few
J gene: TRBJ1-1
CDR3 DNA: TGTGCCAGCAGTGAAGGTTTATTGCAACTTGAAGCTTTCTTT
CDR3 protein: CASSEGLLQLEAFF

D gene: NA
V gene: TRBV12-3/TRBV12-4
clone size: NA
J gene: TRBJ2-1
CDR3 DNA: TGTGCCAGCAGTTTCGGGTTCAAACGGGGGAATGAGCAGTTCTTC
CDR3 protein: CASSFGFKRGNEQFF

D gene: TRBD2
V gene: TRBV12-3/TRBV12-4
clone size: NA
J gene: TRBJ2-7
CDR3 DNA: TGTGCCAGCAGTTTAGAGCGGGGGCTTGGGGCCTACGAGCAGTACTTC
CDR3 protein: CASSLERGLGAYEQYF

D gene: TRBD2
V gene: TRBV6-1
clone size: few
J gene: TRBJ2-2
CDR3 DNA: TGTGCCAGCAGATTCTTACTAGCGGGAGAAGGCGGGGAGCTGTTTTTT
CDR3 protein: CASRFLLAGEGGELFF

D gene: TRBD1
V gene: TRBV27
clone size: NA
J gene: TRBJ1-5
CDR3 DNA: TGTGCCAGCAGTGGGCGGGGACAGGGCTTCACCCCCCAGCATTTT
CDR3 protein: CASSGRGQGFTPQHF

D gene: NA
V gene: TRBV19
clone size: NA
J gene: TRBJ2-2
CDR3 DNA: TGTGCCAGTAGTATACAATCGGGGGAGCTGTTTTTT
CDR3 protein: CASSIQSGELFF

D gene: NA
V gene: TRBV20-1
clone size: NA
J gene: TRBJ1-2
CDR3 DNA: TGCAGTGCTAGAGTGAGACGTGGCTACACCTTC
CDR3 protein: CSARVRRGYTF

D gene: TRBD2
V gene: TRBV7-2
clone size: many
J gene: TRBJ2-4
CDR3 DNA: TGTGCCAGCAGCACCCCTAGCGGGAGGGGCGCCAAAAACATTCAGTACTTC
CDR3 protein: CASSTPSGRGAKNIQYF

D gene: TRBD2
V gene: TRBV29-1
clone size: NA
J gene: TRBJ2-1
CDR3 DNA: TGCAGCGTTGTGGGACTAGCGGGATACAATGAGCAGTTCTTC
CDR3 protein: CSVVGLAGYNEQFF

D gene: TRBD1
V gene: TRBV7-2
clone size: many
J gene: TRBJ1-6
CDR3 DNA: TGTGCCAGCAGCTCCGACAGGGGGCTTTCACCCCTCCACTTT
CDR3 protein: CASSSDRGLSPLHF